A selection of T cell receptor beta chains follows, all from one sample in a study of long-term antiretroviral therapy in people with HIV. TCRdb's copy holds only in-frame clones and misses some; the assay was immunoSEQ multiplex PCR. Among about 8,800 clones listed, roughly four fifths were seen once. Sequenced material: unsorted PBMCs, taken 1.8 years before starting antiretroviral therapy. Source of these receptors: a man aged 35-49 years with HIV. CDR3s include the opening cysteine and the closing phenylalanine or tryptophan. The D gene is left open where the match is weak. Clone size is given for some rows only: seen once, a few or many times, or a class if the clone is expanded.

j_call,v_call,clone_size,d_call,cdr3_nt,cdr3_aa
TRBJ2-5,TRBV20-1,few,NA,TGCAGTGCTATCAACGGAGAGACCCAGTACTTC,CSAINGETQYF
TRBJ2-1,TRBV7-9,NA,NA,TGTGCCAGCAGCCTCCCCCCGGGAAGCTCCTACAATGAGCAGTTCTTC,CASSLPPGSSYNEQFF
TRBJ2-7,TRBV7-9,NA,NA,TGTGCCAGCAGCTTAGGGGCGGCTAGCGACGTCTACGAGCAGTACTTC,CASSLGAASDVYEQYF
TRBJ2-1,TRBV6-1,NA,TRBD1,TGTGCCAGCAGTGAAACAGGGGAAGCAGACATGAATGAGCAGTTCTTC,CASSETGEADMNEQFF
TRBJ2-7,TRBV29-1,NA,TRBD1,TGCAGCGTTGAAGGGGGGCAGGGGGCCAACGAGCAGTACTTC,CSVEGGQGANEQYF
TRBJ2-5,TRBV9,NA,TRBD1,TGTGCCAGCAGCCTCGACGGGACAGGGGGTGGAGAGACCCAGTACTTC,CASSLDGTGGGETQYF
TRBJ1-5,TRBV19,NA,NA,TGTGCCAGTACCCTGGGGGAGAGGCGGCCCCAGCATTTT,CASTLGERRPQHF
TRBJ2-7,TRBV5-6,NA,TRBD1,TGTGCCAGCAGCTTATCAGCAGGGGGCCACGAGCAGTACTTC,CASSLSAGGHEQYF
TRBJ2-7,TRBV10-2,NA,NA,TGCGCCAGCAGTGAGGGCCGTATCTCCTACGAGCAGTACTTC,CASSEGRISYEQYF
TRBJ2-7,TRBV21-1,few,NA,TGTGCCAGCAGCAATGGCAGGGAACCCTACGAGCAGTACTTC,CASSNGREPYEQYF
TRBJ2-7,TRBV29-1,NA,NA,TGCAGCGTTGGGGGATGGCAGGGGTACGAGCAGTACTTC,CSVGGWQGYEQYF
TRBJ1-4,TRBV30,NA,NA,TGTGCCTGGAGTGTCCGGCTTAATGAAAAACTGTTTTTT,CAWSVRLNEKLFF
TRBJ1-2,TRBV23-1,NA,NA,TGCGCCAGCAGTCGTGTGGGGTATGGCTACACCTTC,CASSRVGYGYTF
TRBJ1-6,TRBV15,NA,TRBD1,TGTGCCACCAGCAGATCCACAGGGGTAGCTTCACCCCTCCACTTT,CATSRSTGVASPLHF
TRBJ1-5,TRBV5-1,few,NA,TGCGCCAGCAGCGCCGGAGGGGAAGGGCAGCCCCAGCATTTT,CASSAGGEGQPQHF
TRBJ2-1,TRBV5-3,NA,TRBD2,TGTGCCAGAAGCGTGAGCCTAGCGGGGGGACCGGGGTGTGAGCAGTTCTTC,CARSVSLAGGPGCEQFF
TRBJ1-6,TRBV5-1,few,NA,TGCGCCAGCAGCTTGGACCCAGGGCCTAATTCACCCCTCCACTTT,CASSLDPGPNSPLHF
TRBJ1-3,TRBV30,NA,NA,TGTGCCTGGAGTAGAGAGGGACACACCATATATTTT,CAWSREGHTIYF
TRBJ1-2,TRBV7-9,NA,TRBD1,TGTGCCAGCTGGGACAGGGGGGACTATGGCTACACCTTC,CASWDRGDYGYTF
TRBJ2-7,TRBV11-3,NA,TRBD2,TGTGCCAGCAGCCCCGGACTAGCGGGGGGATGGTCTAGTCACGAGCAGTACTTC,CASSPGLAGGWSSHEQYF
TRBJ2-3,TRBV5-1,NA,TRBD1,TGCGCCAGCAGCTTCCTACAGGGGTGGGATACGCAGTATTTT,CASSFLQGWDTQYF
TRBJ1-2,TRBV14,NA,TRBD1,TGTGCCAGCAGCCAATTCGGTCCGGGACAGGGTGTGGGCTACACCTTC,CASSQFGPGQGVGYTF
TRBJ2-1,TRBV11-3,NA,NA,TGTGCCAGCAGCTTACTGGAGGCGGAGCAGTTCTTC,CASSLLEAEQFF
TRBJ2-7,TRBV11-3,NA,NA,TGTGCCAGCAGCTTAGCCTCGGGACACCTCTCCTACGAGCAGTACTTC,CASSLASGHLSYEQYF
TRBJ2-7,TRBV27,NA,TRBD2,TGTGCCAGCAGTCCCACCGGGACTATGACTGGGGAGCAGTACTTC,CASSPTGTMTGEQYF
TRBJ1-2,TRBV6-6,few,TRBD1,TGTGCCAGCACCCCGGACAGGGGTGGCTACACCTTC,CASTPDRGGYTF
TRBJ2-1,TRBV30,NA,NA,TGTGCCTGGAGTGTTTGGGGGAGTGAGCAGTTCTTC,CAWSVWGSEQFF
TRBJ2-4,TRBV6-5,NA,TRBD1,TGTGCCAGCAGTTACTGGGGACAGGGCTTGTACATTCAGTACTTC,CASSYWGQGLYIQYF
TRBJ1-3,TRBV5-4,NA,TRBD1,TGTGCCAGCAGCTTTAGGGACAGAGGAAACACCATATATTTT,CASSFRDRGNTIYF
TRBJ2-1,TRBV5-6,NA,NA,TGTGCCAGCAGCTTCCAGGCTGAGCAGTTCTTC,CASSFQAEQFF
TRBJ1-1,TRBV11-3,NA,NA,TGTGCCAGCAGCTTAGAAGGGGGGGACACTGAAGCTTTCTTT,CASSLEGGDTEAFF
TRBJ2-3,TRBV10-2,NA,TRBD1,TGCGCCAGCAGTCGGGACAGCTTAATCGGCACAGATACGCAGTATTTT,CASSRDSLIGTDTQYF
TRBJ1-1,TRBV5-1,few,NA,TGCGCCAGCAGCTTGGCAGGCAGGGTAGCGGACACTGAAGCTTTCTTT,CASSLAGRVADTEAFF
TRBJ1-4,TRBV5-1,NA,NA,TGCGCCAGCAGTTATGGAACCCCTGGGAATGAAAAACTGTTTTTT,CASSYGTPGNEKLFF
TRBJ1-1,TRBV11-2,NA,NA,TGTGCCAGCAGGCTGATTAGGAGTGGGAACACTGAAGCTTTCTTT,CASRLIRSGNTEAFF
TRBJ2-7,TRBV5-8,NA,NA,TGTGCCAGCAGCCGGGAACGGGACGGGGAGCAGTACTTC,CASSRERDGEQYF
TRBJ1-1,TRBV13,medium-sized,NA,TGTGCCAGCAGCCTAACCGACGGCCTGAACACTGAAGCTTTCTTT,CASSLTDGLNTEAFF
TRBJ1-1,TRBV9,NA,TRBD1,TGTGCCAGCAGCCCCGGAAAGGGGGCGGACACTGAAGCTTTCTTT,CASSPGKGADTEAFF
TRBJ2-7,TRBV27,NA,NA,TGTGCCAGCAGTAGGGACATAGCCTACGAGCAGTACTTC,CASSRDIAYEQYF
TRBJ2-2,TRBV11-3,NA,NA,TGTGCCAGCAGCTTAATCGCGGCCGGGGAGCTGTTTTTT,CASSLIAAGELFF
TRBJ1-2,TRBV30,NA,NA,TGTGCCTGGAGTGTACGGGGACCAGACGGCTACACCTTC,CAWSVRGPDGYTF
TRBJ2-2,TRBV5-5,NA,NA,TGTGCCAGCAGCTTAAGACAGGCGAACACCGGGGAGCTGTTTTTT,CASSLRQANTGELFF
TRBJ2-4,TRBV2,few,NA,TGTGCCAGCGGAGGGGACGTTTTAAACATTCAGTACTTC,CASGGDVLNIQYF